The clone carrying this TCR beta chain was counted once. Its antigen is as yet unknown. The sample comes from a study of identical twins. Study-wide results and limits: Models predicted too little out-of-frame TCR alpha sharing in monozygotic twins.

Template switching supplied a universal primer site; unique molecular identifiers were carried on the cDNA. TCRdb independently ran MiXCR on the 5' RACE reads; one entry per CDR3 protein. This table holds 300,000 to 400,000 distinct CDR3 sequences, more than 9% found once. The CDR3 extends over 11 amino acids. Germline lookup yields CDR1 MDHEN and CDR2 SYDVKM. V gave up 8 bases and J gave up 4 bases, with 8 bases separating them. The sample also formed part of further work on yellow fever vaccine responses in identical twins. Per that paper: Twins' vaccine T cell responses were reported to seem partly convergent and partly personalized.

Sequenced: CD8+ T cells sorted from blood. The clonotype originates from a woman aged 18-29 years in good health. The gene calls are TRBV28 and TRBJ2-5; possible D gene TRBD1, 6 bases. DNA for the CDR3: TGTGCCAGCTTCAGGGGAGAGACCCAGTACTTC. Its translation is CASFRGETQYF.